This TCR beta chain was sequenced for a study of OX40 agonist ivuxolimab in advanced cancers. Describing the broader study: Ivuxolimab, which targeted the costimulatory receptor OX40 (CD134), was an agonistic, fully human IgG2 monoclonal antibody. The paper covers the monotherapy dose-escalation part of the phase I ivuxolimab trial, which included N = 52 patients. In the dose-escalation cohort, approximately 83% of patients were male, and the mean age was around 60 years with a range of roughly 23 to 79. Partial responses were achieved by three dose-escalation patients, of whom one had hepatocellular carcinoma and two had cutaneous melanoma. Intravenous ivuxolimab was administered to patients every 2 weeks at six dose levels: 0.01, 0.1, 0.3, 1.5, 3 and 10 mg/kg. Prior anti-PD-1, anti-PD-L1 or anti-CTLA-4 therapy was permitted, and approximately 40% of dose-escalation patients had received checkpoint inhibitors. Of the 50 or so patients in dose escalation, about 20 had hepatocellular carcinoma, some 15 had melanoma, 9 had renal cell carcinoma and 9 had head and neck cancer. Peripheral TCRbeta sequencing was intended to test whether TCR sequence diversity was altered and clonal T-cell expansion was caused by ivuxolimab. What the study reported, not specific to this receptor: After ivuxolimab, more expanded clones were found on average in CD8+ T cells than in CD4+ T cells. Partial responders in the 0.1-3.0 mg/kg groups had among the lowest normalized peripheral clonal expansion, especially among CD8+ T cells. Antigen specificity was not determined for the clonally expanded peripheral T cells. Low levels of normalized T-cell clonal expansion were also shown by some nonresponding patients. Clonal expansion of both CD4+ and CD8+ blood T cells was observed from baseline to week 6 at doses 0.1 to 3.0 mg/kg.

The trial excluded patients who had a history of autoimmune disease or were on systemic immunosuppression. Peripheral blood for TCR sequencing was collected from all dose cohorts at baseline, on cycle 4 day 1, and on cycle 7 day 1. The samples were taken from a phase I, first-in-human, multicenter, open-label dose-escalation trial of ivuxolimab. The trial enrolled adults with locally advanced or metastatic head and neck squamous cell, hepatocellular, melanoma or renal cell carcinoma. Before TCR sequencing, CD4+ and CD8+ T cells were separately sorted from peripheral blood. As regards this clone: There is no known antigen for this receptor. Base qualities are not provided; no much larger clone lies one nucleotide away.

To sequence the TCRbeta CDR3 region, genomic DNA was isolated from the sorted cells. TCRbeta CDR3 regions were sequenced using the immunoSEQ Assay. Not all clones reach the TCRdb copy of this immuneACCESS table, which keeps in-frame sequences only. Checked studies attribute under half of the gap to unresolved V genes and leave the rest unexplained. The table for this sample lists approximately 49,000 clones; about 86% of them were counted only once. The ten largest account for over 1.5% of the sample. From the cysteine through the phenylalanine, the CDR3 covers 16 amino acids. Of the read, only the CDR3 DNA is kept; its 48 bases are in frame from base 1. From the germline V gene, CDR1 is MDHEN and CDR2 is SYDVKM. After removal of 4 bases from V and 5 bases from J, the junction retains 13 bases not matched to a gene.

The sample here was CD4+ or CD8+ T cells sorted from blood, taken in a trial of the OX40 agonist ivuxolimab. The chain is encoded by TRBV28 joined to TRBJ1-1; 7 middle bases align to TRBD1. The TCR comes from an adult with an advanced solid tumor such as melanoma, head and neck, liver or kidney cancer. This receptor has the CDR3 CASSSGTEGEKTEAFF. The sequence in DNA is TGTGCCAGCAGTTCCGGGACAGAGGGTGAGAAGACTGAAGCTTTCTTT.